The entry that follows covers one T cell receptor (beta chain) sequence. Its antigen is unknown. The CDR3 sequence is 13 residues long. CDR1 is SGHAT and CDR2 is FQNNGV in the germline V gene. V lost 0 bases to trimming and J lost 5 bases, with 7 bases between them. Sequencing was performed with immunoSEQ multiplex PCR; in TCRdb, only in-frame clones are kept and a portion is missing. This table has 150,000 to 200,000 clones, 90% to 95% appearing once. These data belong to a study of T cell responses to AZD1222 COVID-19 vaccine. Study background: Second doses at about 4 or about 12 weeks were pooled.

Overall study results and limits: White British people made up most donors, females outnumbered males, and clonal diversity was possibly underestimated. Breadth and depth of Spike-specific TCRs rose after two AZD1222 doses.

Sample: peripheral blood, taken on day 0 of AZD1222 vaccination. The chain links TRBV11-2 to TRBJ1-1, with D unclear. The receptor was derived from an adult in good health. Here the CDR3 DNA reads TGTGCCAGCAGCTTAGAGTACCGGACTGAAGCTTTCTTT. Translating it yields CASSLEYRTEAFF.